This is a list of T cell receptor beta chains from one sample in a study of blood T cell repertoires in COVID-19. Only in-frame clones appear in the TCRdb table, and some are missing; sequencing was by immunoSEQ multiplex PCR. The sample consists of tens of thousands of clones, more than 85% of them appearing once. Sequenced sample: peripheral blood. These receptors all stem from a human donor in a cohort sampled during active COVID-19. The CDR3 runs from the conserved cysteine through the conserved F or W. The D gene is left open where the match is weak. Clone size is given for some rows only: seen once, a few or many times, or a class if the clone is expanded.

d_call: .; j_call: TRBJ1-1; v_call: TRBV19; clone_size: .; cdr3_nt: TGTGCCAGTAGTATCTCTCAGGGGACCACTGAAGCTTTCTTT; cdr3_aa: CASSISQGTTEAFF
d_call: .; j_call: TRBJ1-2; v_call: TRBV9; clone_size: .; cdr3_nt: TGTGCCAGCAGCGTAGTAGGGGATAACTATGGCTACACCTTC; cdr3_aa: CASSVVGDNYGYTF
d_call: TRBD1; j_call: TRBJ2-5; v_call: TRBV10-3; clone_size: once; cdr3_nt: TGTGCCATCAGTGCGCGGACAGGGGCGCAAGAGACCCAGTACTTC; cdr3_aa: CAISARTGAQETQYF
d_call: TRBD2; j_call: TRBJ2-7; v_call: TRBV25-1; clone_size: .; cdr3_nt: TGTGCCAGCAGTGATGCTAGCGGGACGCCTGCTGCCTACGAGCAGTACTTC; cdr3_aa: CASSDASGTPAAYEQYF
d_call: .; j_call: TRBJ2-2; v_call: TRBV10-3; clone_size: .; cdr3_nt: TGTGCCACCCACCTCACAGAGAACACCGGGGAGCTGTTTTTT; cdr3_aa: CATHLTENTGELFF
d_call: TRBD1; j_call: TRBJ1-6; v_call: TRBV19; clone_size: .; cdr3_nt: TGTGCCAGTAGCATCATGACAGGGGGCTATAATTCACCCCTCCACTTT; cdr3_aa: CASSIMTGGYNSPLHF
d_call: TRBD2; j_call: TRBJ2-1; v_call: TRBV27; clone_size: .; cdr3_nt: TGTGCCAGCGGGGGACTATTGTGGAATGAGCAGTTCTTC; cdr3_aa: CASGGLLWNEQFF
d_call: .; j_call: TRBJ2-1; v_call: TRBV21-1; clone_size: .; cdr3_nt: TGTGCCAGCAGCAAATGGGGGACTAGACGACGCACTGACAATGAGCAGTTCTTC; cdr3_aa: CASSKWGTRRRTDNEQFF
d_call: TRBD1; j_call: TRBJ2-1; v_call: TRBV5-1; clone_size: .; cdr3_nt: TGCGCCAGCAGCTTAGAGAGGGGGCGGGCAAAATTCTTC; cdr3_aa: CASSLERGRAKFF
d_call: TRBD1; j_call: TRBJ2-2; v_call: TRBV2; clone_size: .; cdr3_nt: TGTGCCAGCAGACCGGGACAGGGATACGGGGAGCTGTTTTTT; cdr3_aa: CASRPGQGYGELFF
d_call: TRBD1; j_call: TRBJ1-1; v_call: TRBV13; clone_size: once; cdr3_nt: TGTGCCAGCAGCGCCCGCCTTCAGGGGGTACTGGGTGAAGCTTTCTTT; cdr3_aa: CASSARLQGVLGEAFF
d_call: TRBD1; j_call: TRBJ1-1; v_call: TRBV5-4; clone_size: .; cdr3_nt: TGTGCCAGCAGCTTCCGTCCCGGGACAGTTTTGGGCACTGAAGCTTTCTTT; cdr3_aa: CASSFRPGTVLGTEAFF
d_call: TRBD2; j_call: TRBJ2-1; v_call: TRBV14; clone_size: .; cdr3_nt: TGTGCCAGCAGCCCTGAAGCTCTAGCGGGAGGCCGCAATGAGCAGTTCTTC; cdr3_aa: CASSPEALAGGRNEQFF
d_call: TRBD1; j_call: TRBJ2-5; v_call: TRBV2; clone_size: .; cdr3_nt: TGTGCCAGCAGGGGGCAGGGGGCGAGAGAGACCCAGTACTTC; cdr3_aa: CASRGQGARETQYF
d_call: .; j_call: TRBJ1-4; v_call: TRBV6-5; clone_size: .; cdr3_nt: TGTGCCAGCAGTTACTCTGGACAGTCTAATGAAAAACTGTTTTTT; cdr3_aa: CASSYSGQSNEKLFF
d_call: TRBD2; j_call: TRBJ2-1; v_call: TRBV4-1; clone_size: .; cdr3_nt: TGCGCCAGCAGGACTAGCGGACCTTCCTACAATGAGCAGTTCTTC; cdr3_aa: CASRTSGPSYNEQFF
d_call: .; j_call: TRBJ2-1; v_call: TRBV7-9; clone_size: .; cdr3_nt: TGTGCCAGCAGCTCCACCCTGGCGGCCGCCTCCTACAATGAGCAGTTCTTC; cdr3_aa: CASSSTLAAASYNEQFF
d_call: .; j_call: TRBJ2-5; v_call: TRBV27; clone_size: .; cdr3_nt: TGTGCCAGCAGTTTATCAGGGGTATTGGGAGAGACCCAGTACTTC; cdr3_aa: CASSLSGVLGETQYF
d_call: TRBD1; j_call: TRBJ2-1; v_call: TRBV6-5; clone_size: .; cdr3_nt: TGTGCCAGCAGTAGGTATCAGGGGGCGCAAGAGTTCTTC; cdr3_aa: CASSRYQGAQEFF
d_call: TRBD2; j_call: TRBJ2-1; v_call: TRBV24-1; clone_size: .; cdr3_nt: TGTGCCACCAGTGATCGCGGGGGGGCCTCGGATGAGCAGTTCTTC; cdr3_aa: CATSDRGGASDEQFF
d_call: TRBD2; j_call: TRBJ2-1; v_call: TRBV25-1; clone_size: .; cdr3_nt: TGTGCCAGCAGTGATCGGCAGACTAGCGGCTCCTACAATGAGCAGTTCTTC; cdr3_aa: CASSDRQTSGSYNEQFF
d_call: .; j_call: TRBJ2-5; v_call: TRBV2; clone_size: .; cdr3_nt: TGTGCCAGCCGCCAAGAGACCCAGTACTTC; cdr3_aa: CASRQETQYF
d_call: .; j_call: TRBJ2-7; v_call: TRBV19; clone_size: .; cdr3_nt: TGTGCCAGTAGTATTGCAGGGGTGAGAGACGAGCAGTACTTC; cdr3_aa: CASSIAGVRDEQYF
d_call: .; j_call: TRBJ1-1; v_call: TRBV28; clone_size: .; cdr3_nt: TGTGCCAGCAGGCCTCCGGACAGTCGTATCGGGTCAGGTTTCTTT; cdr3_aa: CASRPPDSRIGSGFF
d_call: .; j_call: TRBJ2-7; v_call: TRBV30; clone_size: .; cdr3_nt: TGTGCCTGGAGTGTAATGGCAGGGAATGGGTACGAGCAGTACTTC; cdr3_aa: CAWSVMAGNGYEQYF
d_call: TRBD1; j_call: TRBJ2-2; v_call: TRBV7-9; clone_size: .; cdr3_nt: TGTGCCAGCAGGACGACAGGGGGCGCATCCGGGGAGCTGTTTTTT; cdr3_aa: CASRTTGGASGELFF
d_call: .; j_call: TRBJ2-5; v_call: TRBV6-6; clone_size: .; cdr3_nt: TGTGCCAGCAGTTTCACACAGACACAAGAGACCCAGTACTTC; cdr3_aa: CASSFTQTQETQYF
d_call: .; j_call: TRBJ2-2; v_call: TRBV13; clone_size: .; cdr3_nt: TGTGCCAGCAGCTTAGGCCTAGGCACCGGGGAGCTGTTTTTT; cdr3_aa: CASSLGLGTGELFF
d_call: .; j_call: TRBJ1-2; v_call: TRBV3-1/TRBV3-2; clone_size: once; cdr3_nt: TGTGCCAGCAGCCAAGCGGGGGGAAGAGGAGGCTACACCTTC; cdr3_aa: CASSQAGGRGGYTF
d_call: .; j_call: TRBJ1-2; v_call: TRBV5-6; clone_size: .; cdr3_nt: TGTGCCAGCAGCTTGAGAGGTTCCTATGGCTACACCTTC; cdr3_aa: CASSLRGSYGYTF
d_call: .; j_call: TRBJ2-1; v_call: TRBV21-1; clone_size: .; cdr3_nt: TGTGCCAGCACTTTGGAGGGAGGGATCTACAATGAGCAGTTCTTC; cdr3_aa: CASTLEGGIYNEQFF
d_call: .; j_call: TRBJ1-4; v_call: TRBV5-1; clone_size: once; cdr3_nt: TGCGCCAGCAGCCCCGGGACAACGAGTGAAAACGAAAAACTGTTTTTT; cdr3_aa: CASSPGTTSENEKLFF